Presented here are 18 T cell receptor beta chains from one specimen sequenced in a study of blood T cells in healthy people across ages. Alongside a J-beta primer mix, a sample-barcoded 5' primer served in a second PCR lasting about 7 to 11 cycles. TCRdb re-called the 5' RACE reads with MiXCR, one entry per CDR3 protein. This sample has over a million distinct CDR3 sequences, with more than 40% found just once. Material: blood. Source of these receptors: a woman aged 60-75 years in good health.

This clonotype was observed many times. CDR3 coding DNA: TGCAGCGTTGTAGGGACGGGGGAGACCCAGTACTTC. Its protein product is CSVVGTGETQYF. The J gene is TRBJ2-5, the V gene TRBV29-1; D may correspond to TRBD1 or TRBD2 (5 bases each). Germline V gene sequence: CDR1 SQVTM, CDR2 ANQGSEA. V lost 4 bases to trimming and J lost 5 bases, with 11 bases between them. There are 12 residues in the CDR3.

The chain couples TRBV11-2 to TRBJ2-3; D is uncertain. Deletions cut 1 base from V and 0 bases from J, with 14 bases between. Germline CDR1 reads SGHAT; CDR2 reads FQNNGV. The CDR3 loop spans 17 amino acids. The CDR3 protein is CASSLVVTDKSTDTQYF. The CDR3 bases are TGTGCCAGCAGCTTAGTTGTTACCGATAAAAGCACAGATACGCAGTATTTT.

The chain carries TRBV12-3 or TRBV12-4 and TRBJ2-7; 7 bases fit TRBD2. J was trimmed by 0 bases and V by 6 bases; bases with no gene match: 8. The CDR3 totals 15 residues. The CDR3 sequence is CASSPKRGSSYEQYF. In DNA form, the CDR3 reads TGTGCCAGCAGCCCCAAGCGGGGAAGCTCCTACGAGCAGTACTTC.

The J gene is TRBJ2-1, the V gene TRBV9, with TRBD1 identical over 7 bases. Germline CDR1 SGDLS, CDR2 YYNGEE. V lost 7 bases and J lost 1; bases outside the gene matches: 8. The CDR3 runs to 15 residues. In DNA form, the CDR3 reads TGTGCCAGCGCGGCAGGGGGAGAGTCCTACAATGAGCAGTTCTTC. Its translation: CASAAGGESYNEQFF.

The chain recombines TRBV4-1 with TRBJ1-1; D is unresolved. The CDR3 is made up of 13 amino acids. V shed 0 bases and J shed 8 bases, with 10 bases lying between them. Germline-derived CDR1 and CDR2 are MGHRA and YSYEKL. The CDR3 is CASSQDPGGEAFF. In nucleotides, the CDR3 is TGCGCCAGCAGCCAAGATCCTGGCGGAGAAGCTTTCTTT.

The chain joins TRBV9 to TRBJ1-2, with TRBD1 identical over 8 bases. This CDR3 spans 16 amino acids. Germline lookup yields CDR1 SGDLS and CDR2 YYNGEE. V gave up 0 bases and J gave up 7 bases; unmatched junction bases: 11. The CDR3 spells CASSVDSRDRRCGYTF. DNA of the CDR3: TGTGCCAGCAGCGTAGATAGCCGGGACAGGAGGTGTGGCTACACCTTC.

This clonotype appeared a few times. The chain employs TRBV4-2 and TRBJ2-7; D gene ambiguous. With 0 bases removed from V and 0 bases from J, the gap between germline ends came to 9 bases. Germline V CDR1 and CDR2: LGHNA, YNFKEQ. CDR3 length: 15 residues. This chain's CDR3 is CASSQDLENSYEQYF. CDR3 DNA: TGTGCCAGCAGCCAAGATTTGGAGAACTCCTACGAGCAGTACTTC.

The chain links TRBV20-1 to TRBJ2-7, with D maybe TRBD2 (6 bases). The CDR3 runs 15 residues. V lost 4 bases to trimming and J lost 4 bases, with 20 bases between them. Germline CDR1 reads DFQATT; CDR2 reads SNEGSKA (reference sequence). The chain's CDR3 is CSANPQDGSRYEQYF. The CDR3 bases are TGCAGTGCTAACCCCCAGGACGGGAGTCGATACGAGCAGTACTTC.

V and J are TRBV5-6 and TRBJ2-1, with D perhaps matching TRBD1 or TRBD2 (5 bases each). Germline V CDR1 and CDR2: SGHDT, YYEEEE. The CDR3 spans 14 residues. Trimming cost V 6 bases and J 0 bases, with 10 bases left between them. CDR3 nucleotide sequence: TGTGCCAGCACCGGGACCCCCTCCTACAATGAGCAGTTCTTC. Its translation is CASTGTPSYNEQFF.

In this sample, this clonotype turned up a few times. This chain joins TRBV6-5 and TRBJ2-3, with 9 bases matching TRBD2. V was clipped by 0 bases and J by 1 base; unmatched bases: 11. CDR1 and CDR2 (germline): MNHEY, SVGAGI. The CDR3 sequence is 19 residues long. CDR3 DNA sequence: TGTGCCAGCAGTTACTCGCGGGTAGCGGGAGTCAGGGGCACAGATACGCAGTATTTT. This encodes CASSYSRVAGVRGTDTQYF.

This clonotype was found many times. The rearrangement joins TRBV5-1 to TRBJ2-7; D unresolved. Germline CDR1 SGHRS, CDR2 YFSETQ. The CDR3 has 14 amino acids. V was pared by 4 bases and J by 1 base, with 12 bases between. The CDR3 DNA reads TGCGCCAGCAGCCTCGACGGTAATTCCTACGAGCAGTACTTC. It translates to CASSLDGNSYEQYF.

V usage is TRBV20-1 and J usage is TRBJ2-7, with 10 nucleotides matching TRBD2. CDR1 DFQATT and CDR2 SNEGSKA come from the germline V gene (reference sequence). The CDR3 sequence is 16 residues long. The trim removed 6 bases at V and 0 bases at J, leaving 11 bases unmatched. The chain's CDR3 is CSAPPPSGSASYEQYF. The CDR3, as DNA: TGCAGTGCCCCACCTCCTAGCGGGAGTGCCTCCTACGAGCAGTACTTC.

The chain uses TRBV7-2 and TRBJ2-7, with D tentatively TRBD1 or TRBD2 (5 bases each). The length of the CDR3 is 14 residues. From germline, CDR1 is SGHTA and CDR2 FQGNSA. V shed 3 bases and J shed 3 bases, with 12 bases lying between them. CDR3 DNA: TGTGCCAGCAGCTTCAGATCGAGGGGCTACGAGCAGTACTTC. It specifies CASSFRSRGYEQYF.

The V call is TRBV28, the J call TRBJ2-3; D possibly corresponds to TRBD2 (6 bases). Trimming removed 4 bases at V and 6 bases at J, with 17 bases between. From germline, CDR1 is MDHEN and CDR2 SYDVKM. This CDR3 region has 15 residues. This CDR3 reads CASSSPGSTGDTQYF. DNA of the CDR3: TGTGCCAGCAGTTCCCCCGGGAGTACAGGTGATACGCAGTATTTT.

This clonotype was detected a few times. The chain is built from TRBV27 and TRBJ2-3; D is possibly TRBD1 or TRBD2 (5 bases each). The CDR3 runs to 16 residues. The ends were cut back, 3 bases at V and 14 bases at J, with 27 bases in the middle. CDR1 and CDR2 from the germline V gene are MNHEY and SMNVEV (reference sequence). This chain's CDR3 is CASSFGPSLEGTQRYF. CDR3 bases: TGTGCCAGCAGTTTTGGCCCCAGTTTAGAGGGGACCCAGCGGTATTTT.

The J gene is TRBJ2-1, the V gene TRBV20-1; 7 nucleotides line up with TRBD2. Trimming removed 4 bases from V and 3 bases from J; junction bases left unmatched: 3. The germline V gene has CDR1 DFQATT and CDR2 SNEGSKA (reference sequence). The CDR3 sequence is 13 residues long. This chain's CDR3 is CSATGRDYNEQFF. The DNA for the CDR3 is TGCAGTGCTACGGGGAGGGACTACAATGAGCAGTTCTTC.

The rearrangement uses TRBV11-2 and TRBJ2-5, with D possibly matching TRBD1 (5 bases). The CDR3 has 12 amino acids. V was clipped by 6 bases and J by 7 bases, with 12 bases between them. In germline, CDR1 is SGHAT, CDR2 FQNNGV. CDR3 sequence (DNA): TGTGCCAGCAGTCCAGGGTGGGGGACCCAGTACTTC. Translated: CASSPGWGTQYF.

The sample holds many counts of this clonotype. The chain employs TRBV29-1 and TRBJ2-2; 8 positions agree with TRBD2. Losses at the gene ends were 7 bases for V and 4 bases for J; bases not matched to a gene: 5. The CDR3 spans 13 residues. Germline V gene sequence: CDR1 SQVTM, CDR2 ANQGSEA. CDR3 region: CSAREGGTGELFF. The CDR3 nucleotides are TGCAGCGCCCGGGAGGGCGGCACCGGGGAGCTGTTTTTT.